The present TCR beta chain was sequenced within a study of cytomegalovirus exposure and HLA in healthy donors. Study observations and caveats: Across donors, most TCRs were seen rarely, yet some public ones were widespread. The listing of 150 to 200 TCR beta chains classed them as cytomegalovirus-associated.

In regard to this clone: Its antigen is unknown.

Clones were read by immunoSEQ multiplex PCR, and TCRdb kept only the in-frame ones, dropping some. The table has about 120,000 clones, approximately 88% seen once. Sequencing input: PBMCs. The TCR originated in a woman between 25 and 40 years old in good health and CMV-seropositive.

CDR3 in amino acids: CASSETNGGWRGSTDTQYF. The CDR3 DNA follows: TGTGCCAGCAGTGAGACAAACGGGGGATGGCGGGGGAGCACAGATACGCAGTATTTT. The rearrangement joins TRBV2 to TRBJ2-3; 7 bases align to TRBD2. Trimming removed 3 bases from V and 0 bases from J; junction bases left unmatched: 15. CDR3 length: 19 amino acids. Germline lookup yields CDR1 SNHLY and CDR2 FYNNEI.